This TCR beta chain was observed in a study of control samples from healthy donors and cancer patients. TCRdb keeps only in-frame clones here, not all; method: immunoSEQ multiplex PCR. The data contain approximately 170,000 clones, 90% of them singletons. This clone occurred once. Germline V gives CDR1 SGHVS, CDR2 FNYEAQ. CDR3 length equals 11 residues. V was pared by 7 bases and J by 6 bases, with 8 bases between. The sequencing input was blood. The source of this sequence is a woman aged 45-59 years in good health. The V gene is TRBV7-6, the J gene TRBJ2-3; D is ambiguous. The CDR3: CASTLGDTQYF. Written as DNA, the CDR3 is TGTGCCAGCACCCTCGGTGATACGCAGTATTTT.